This T cell receptor (beta chain) appears in the sequencing data of a study of blood T cell repertoires in COVID-19. Study-level background: Specimens from acute and convalescent COVID-19 originated in the United States, Italy and Spain. In each case, the material was cDNA or gDNA derived from T cells, B-cell-depleted T cells, or PBMCs.

The method was immunoSEQ multiplex PCR; TCRdb's version includes in-frame clones alone and lacks a portion of them. The sample comprises some 340,000 clones, around 85% of which are singletons, and 3.5% to 4% rests with the top ten. CDR1 is SGDLS and CDR2 is YYNGEE in the germline V gene. V was clipped by 0 bases and J by 3 bases, with 12 bases between them. The CDR3 loop spans 15 amino acids. Sequenced: peripheral blood. This clonotype was sampled from a woman under 30 with acute or convalescent COVID-19. The chain couples TRBV9 to TRBJ1-1; D is undetermined. CDR3 nucleotides: TGTGCCAGCAGCGTAGCGGCGGGCTTGGACACTGAAGCTTTCTTT. It encodes CASSVAAGLDTEAFF.